Each of the 21 T cell receptor beta chains below was sequenced from the same sample in a study of T cell responses to AZD1222 COVID-19 vaccine. Assay used: immunoSEQ multiplex PCR; TCRdb lists only in-frame clones, some missing. The table lists roughly 99,000 clones, 87% of them singletons, with 4% to 5.5% in the top ten. Specimen: peripheral blood, collected on day 0 of AZD1222 vaccination. These receptor sequences come from an adult in good health.

This clone appeared a few times. CDR3 in amino acids: CASSSGLAGASDTQYF. CDR3 bases: TGTGCCAGCAGCTCCGGACTAGCGGGGGCGTCAGATACGCAGTATTTT. The chain links TRBV7-7 to TRBJ2-3; 13 bases map to TRBD2. The CDR3 totals 16 residues. The J segment lost 4 bases and the V segment lost 4 bases, leaving 5 bases of the junction unmatched. The germline CDR1 and CDR2 sequences are SSHAT and FNYEAQ (reference sequence).

V and J are TRBV7-9 and TRBJ2-3, with 8 bases identical to TRBD2. The J segment lost 2 bases and the V segment lost 6 bases, leaving 4 bases of the junction unmatched. Germline lookup yields CDR1 SEHNR and CDR2 FQNEAQ (reference sequence). CDR3 length equals 14 residues. This CDR3 reads CASSSSGPTDTQYF. The CDR3 DNA is TGTGCCAGCAGTTCTAGCGGGCCCACAGATACGCAGTATTTT. The entire variable domain, with the rest obtained from reference TRBV7-9 and TRBJ2-3, is as follows: DTGVSQNPRHKITKRGQNVTFRCDPISEHNRLYWYRQTLGQGPEFLTYFQNEAQLEKSRLLSDRFSAERPKGSFSTLEIQRTEQGDSAMYLCASSSSGPTDTQYFGPGTRLTVL.

J is TRBJ2-1 and V is TRBV7-2; no clear D gene. The CDR3 length is 15 residues. The germline gives CDR1 SGHTA, CDR2 FQGNSA. V was shortened by 5 bases and J by 3 bases, with 14 bases between the two germline ends. CDR3 coding DNA: TGTGCCAGCAGCCCCGGTTATAACGGCTACAATGAGCAGTTCTTC. It specifies CASSPGYNGYNEQFF.

The chain joins TRBV2 to TRBJ1-2; 8 bases are a match to TRBD1. With 4 bases clipped from V and 7 bases from J, the junction kept 11 bases outside the gene matches. Per germline, CDR1 SNHLY and CDR2 FYNNEI. The CDR3 loop spans 15 amino acids. CDR3 in amino acids: CASSAGTGFSVGYTF. CDR3 DNA sequence: TGTGCCAGCAGTGCCGGGACAGGTTTTTCGGTTGGCTACACCTTC.

The V call is TRBV12-5, the J call TRBJ2-2; 12 nucleotides match TRBD2. The V gene's germline CDR1 is LGHNT and CDR2 FRNRAP. J gave up 8 bases and V 3 bases, and 4 bases lay outside the gene matches. This CDR3 spans 15 amino acids. The CDR3 DNA reads as TGTGCTAGTGGTTTCTCGGGACTAGCGGGTGGGGAGCTGTTTTTT. It specifies CASGFSGLAGGELFF.

This chain uses TRBV9 with TRBJ2-5, with 8 bases identical to TRBD1. CDR1 SGDLS and CDR2 YYNGEE come from the germline V gene. This CDR3 spans 14 amino acids. V gave up 5 bases and J gave up 5 bases; unmatched junction bases: 8. The CDR3: CASSYGQGGETQYF. The CDR3 DNA reads as TGTGCCAGCAGTTACGGACAGGGTGGTGAGACCCAGTACTTC.

The CDR3 loop reads CASSLTPGGGYTF. The CDR3 region has the DNA TGCGCCAGCAGCCTCACACCAGGGGGAGGCTACACCTTC. The chain couples TRBV4-1 to TRBJ1-2, with 7 bases identical to TRBD1. The V and J ends lost 4 bases and 8 bases, in that order; junction bases with no gene match: 7. The CDR3 extends over 13 amino acids. Germline CDR1 is MGHRA and CDR2 is YSYEKL.

V usage is TRBV6-1 and J usage is TRBJ2-5; no firm D call. This CDR3 region has 14 residues. CDR1 is MNHNS and CDR2 is SASEGT in the germline V gene. V was cut by 0 bases and J by 9 bases, with 14 bases left in between. The CDR3 loop is CASSEAKGNTAQYF. The CDR3 DNA reads TGTGCCAGCAGTGAAGCTAAGGGTAATACGGCCCAGTACTTC.

The chain is built from TRBV9 and TRBJ1-2; D ambiguous. The ends were cut back, 1 base at V and 5 bases at J, with 9 bases in the middle. This CDR3 has 13 amino acids. CDR1 SGDLS and CDR2 YYNGEE come from the germline V gene. This chain's CDR3 is CASSVRDKYGYTF. The CDR3 DNA reads as TGTGCCAGCAGCGTACGAGACAAGTATGGCTACACCTTC. The full variable domain, completed using reference TRBV9 and TRBJ1-2, is DSGVTQTPKHLITATGQRVTLRCSPRSGDLSVYWYQQSLDQGLQFLIQYYNGEERAKGNILERFSAQQFPDLHSELNLSSLELGDSALYFCASSVRDKYGYTFGSGTRLTVV.

The sample holds many counts of this clone. The V and J genes are TRBV12-3 or TRBV12-4 and TRBJ2-3; the D is unclear. V lost 5 bases and J lost 4, with 7 bases in between. The CDR3 is 12 residues long. The CDR3 sequence is CASSTGADTQYF. In DNA, the CDR3 is TGTGCCAGCAGTACGGGCGCAGATACGCAGTATTTT.

This clone has just one count. The V and J genes are TRBV15 and TRBJ2-5, with 7 bases fitting TRBD2. V trimming: 4 bases; J trimming: 1 base; junction bases outside the gene matches: 12. The CDR3 runs to 17 residues. CDR1 and CDR2 from the germline V gene are LNHNV and YYDKDF (reference sequence). DNA for the CDR3: TGTGCCACCAGCAAACTAAGTTGGGACTACAGCCAAGAGACCCAGTACTTC. This sequence encodes CATSKLSWDYSQETQYF.

J is TRBJ2-1 and V is TRBV24-1; TRBD2 matches 9 bases. J gave up 4 bases and V 5 bases, and 2 bases lay outside the gene matches. CDR3 length equals 14 residues. CDR1 KGHDR and CDR2 SFDVKD come from the germline V gene. The CDR3 here is CATSATSGYNEQFF. The CDR3 bases are TGTGCCACCAGTGCGACTAGCGGATACAATGAGCAGTTCTTC.

The chain couples TRBV7-2 to TRBJ2-1; a possible D gene is TRBD2 (6 bases). CDR3 length: 16 amino acids. Deletions cut 5 bases from V and 7 bases from J, with 21 bases between. Germline V gives CDR1 SGHTA, CDR2 FQGNSA. The CDR3 reads CASSQNPGEIGNEQFF. The CDR3 DNA is TGTGCCAGCAGCCAGAATCCGGGAGAAATAGGGAATGAGCAGTTCTTC.

J is TRBJ2-7 and V is TRBV28; D perhaps matches TRBD2 (5 bases). Germline V gene lookup returns CDR1 MDHEN and CDR2 SYDVKM. This CDR3 is 14 amino acids long. Trimming stripped 6 bases from V and 0 bases from J, with 12 bases between. The CDR3 loop is CASSPPGISYEQYF. The CDR3 DNA reads as TGTGCCAGCAGCCCGCCGGGGATCTCCTACGAGCAGTACTTC.

The gene calls are TRBV6-6 and TRBJ1-2; tentative D call: TRBD1 (6 bases). Germline CDR1 and CDR2: MNHNY and SVGAGI (reference sequence). Trimming cost V 5 bases and J 4 bases, with 14 bases left between them. The CDR3 has 14 amino acids. In DNA form, the CDR3 reads TGTGCCAGCAGTCAGGGGAGTCTGACCTATGGCTACACCTTC. Encoded protein: CASSQGSLTYGYTF.

CDR3 region: CAGKAGVHADTQYF. The CDR3, as DNA: TGTGCCGGAAAAGCGGGAGTCCATGCAGATACGCAGTATTTT. The J gene is TRBJ2-3, the V gene TRBV6-5, with 8 bases lining up with TRBD2. The junction had 11 bases not matched to a gene; V was cut back by 11 bases and J by 4 bases. The CDR3 is 14 amino acids. CDR1 is MNHEY, CDR2 SVGAGI, per germline.

This clone is a singleton in its sample. The gene calls are TRBV29-1 and TRBJ1-5; a possible D gene is TRBD1 (6 bases). The germline CDR1 and CDR2 sequences are SQVTM and ANQGSEA. The CDR3 runs to 15 residues. V lost 7 bases, J lost 3 bases, and 19 bases lay in between. The chain's CDR3 is CSALMTGSVNQPQHF. DNA for the CDR3: TGCAGCGCACTGATGACAGGCTCAGTCAATCAGCCCCAGCATTTT.

This clone was detected once. This chain uses TRBV30 with TRBJ1-1, with D unclear. CDR3 length equals 16 residues. CDR1 is GTSNPN and CDR2 is SVGIG in the germline V gene (reference sequence). Deletions cut 0 bases from V and 5 bases from J, with 19 bases between. The CDR3 loop reads CAWSVAAGLGITEAFF. CDR3 in DNA: TGTGCCTGGAGTGTAGCGGCAGGCTTAGGTATAACTGAAGCTTTCTTT.

V and J are TRBV3-1 (or the pseudogene TRBV3-2) and TRBJ1-1, with 10 bases fitting TRBD1. Germline lookup yields CDR1 LGHDT and CDR2 YNNKEL (reference sequence). There are 14 residues in the CDR3. V gave up 2 bases and J gave up 7 bases; unmatched junction bases: 4. The CDR3: CASSQMTGGYEAFF. In nucleotides, the CDR3 is TGTGCCAGCAGCCAAATGACAGGGGGCTATGAAGCTTTCTTT.

Only one count was recorded for this clone. The CDR3 protein is CASSQPGLTIFNYEQYF. The CDR3 DNA is TGTGCCAGCAGCCAGCCGGGACTTACTATCTTCAACTACGAGCAGTACTTC. The chain recombines TRBV28 with TRBJ2-7; possible D gene TRBD2, 6 bases. The CDR3 length is 17 residues. Germline V gives CDR1 MDHEN, CDR2 SYDVKM. V lost 6 bases to trimming and J lost 3 bases, with 24 bases between them.

The chain links TRBV6-5 to TRBJ2-7, with TRBD1 as a possible D gene (6 bases). Deletions cut 7 bases from V and 3 bases from J, with 19 bases between. The CDR3 consists of 15 residues. CDR1 and CDR2 from the germline V gene are MNHEY and SVGAGI. CDR3 coding DNA: TGTGCCAGCAAAGAACAGGGACCCCTACACTACGAGCAGTACTTC. Amino acids: CASKEQGPLHYEQYF.